The 2 T cell receptor beta chains below all came from one sample that was sequenced in a study of blood T cell repertoires in COVID-19. Clones were read by immunoSEQ multiplex PCR, and TCRdb kept only the in-frame ones, dropping some. The sample lists roughly 350,000 clones, roughly 90% occurring once. The specimen was peripheral blood. Source of these receptors: a woman aged 45-65 years with active or convalescent COVID-19.

This sequence joins TRBV3-1 (or the pseudogene TRBV3-2) and TRBJ2-1, with 9 bases lining up with TRBD2. V was pared by 3 bases and J by 4 bases, with 7 bases of the junction left unmatched. Germline values: CDR1 LGHDT, CDR2 YNNKEL (reference sequence). The CDR3 has 16 amino acids. The CDR3 is CASSQTGTSHYNEQFF. CDR3 DNA: TGTGCCAGCAGCCAGACCGGGACTAGCCATTACAATGAGCAGTTCTTC.

V is TRBV5-1 and J is TRBJ2-3, with D maybe TRBD2 (6 bases). V was clipped by 2 bases and J by 3 bases, with 10 bases between them. Germline CDR1 is SGHRS and CDR2 is YFSETQ. CDR3 length equals 14 residues. CDR3 amino acids: CASSLWGRTDTQYF. The CDR3 region has the DNA TGCGCCAGCAGCTTATGGGGGAGGACAGATACGCAGTATTTT. Supplemented by reference TRBV5-1 and TRBJ2-3, the full variable domain reads KAGVTQTPRYLIKTRGQQVTLSCSPISGHRSVSWYQQTPGQGLQFLFEYFSETQRNKGNFPGRFSGRQFSNSRSEMNVSTLELGDSALYLCASSLWGRTDTQYFGPGTRLTVL.